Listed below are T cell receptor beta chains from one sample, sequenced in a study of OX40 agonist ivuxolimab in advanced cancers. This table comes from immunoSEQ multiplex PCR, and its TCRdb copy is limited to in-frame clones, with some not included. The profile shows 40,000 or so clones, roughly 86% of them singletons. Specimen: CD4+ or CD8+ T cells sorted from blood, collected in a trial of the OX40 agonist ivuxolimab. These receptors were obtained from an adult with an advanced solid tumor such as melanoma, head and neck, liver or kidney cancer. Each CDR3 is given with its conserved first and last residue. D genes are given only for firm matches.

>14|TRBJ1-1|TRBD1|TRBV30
CAWSKTGAGTEAFF
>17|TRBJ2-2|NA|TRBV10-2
CASSEFLPGVDTGELFF
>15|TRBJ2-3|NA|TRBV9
CASSVGDGAKDTQYF
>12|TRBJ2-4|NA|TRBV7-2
CASTGPVNIQYF
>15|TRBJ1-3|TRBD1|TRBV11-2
CASSPPGQGLFGIYF
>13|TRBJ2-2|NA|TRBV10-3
CAISGGEEGELFF
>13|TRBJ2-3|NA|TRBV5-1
CASSSLGTDTQYF
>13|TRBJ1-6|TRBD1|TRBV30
CAWSETGGSPLHF
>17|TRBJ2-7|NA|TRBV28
CASSLLLRGGETYEQYF
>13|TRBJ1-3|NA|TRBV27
CASRSGSGNTIYF
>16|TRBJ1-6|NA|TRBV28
CASSPERGGYNSPLHF
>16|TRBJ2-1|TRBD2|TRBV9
CASSVDSGGAGNEQFF
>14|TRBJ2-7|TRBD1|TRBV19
CASSTGTGTYEQYF
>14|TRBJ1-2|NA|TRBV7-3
CASSLTPGREGYTF
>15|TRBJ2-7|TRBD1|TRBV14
CASSQETGTSYEQYF
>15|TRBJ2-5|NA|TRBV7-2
CASSLGGGAGETQYF
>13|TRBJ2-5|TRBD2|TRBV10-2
CASLSGGMETQYF
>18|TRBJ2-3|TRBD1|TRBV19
CASSIEGGKTGATDTQYF
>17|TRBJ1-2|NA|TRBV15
CATSRAVGRSGNYGYTF
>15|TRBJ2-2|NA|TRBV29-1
CSVQYGGPITGELFF
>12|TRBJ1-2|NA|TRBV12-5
CASGLKGGQVLF
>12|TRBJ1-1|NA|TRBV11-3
CASSYLGTEAFF
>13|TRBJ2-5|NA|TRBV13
CASTFVGWETQYF
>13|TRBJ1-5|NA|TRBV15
CATSSGSRQPQHF
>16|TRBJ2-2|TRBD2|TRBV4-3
CASSQDQGLAAGELFF
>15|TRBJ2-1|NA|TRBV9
CASNPGGVAYNEQFF
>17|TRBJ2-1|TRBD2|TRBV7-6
CASSFRPGLAGVREQFF
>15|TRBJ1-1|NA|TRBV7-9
CASSFRGNMNTEAFF
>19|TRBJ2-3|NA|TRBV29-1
CSVVLVGGGGKGSIDAQYF
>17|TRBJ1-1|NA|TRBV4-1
CASSQDPRGRGKTEAFF
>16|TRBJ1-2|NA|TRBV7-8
CASSLERLKSNYGYTF
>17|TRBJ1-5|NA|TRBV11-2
CASSLDYRERINQPQHF
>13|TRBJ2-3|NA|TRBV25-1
CASSVGGADTQYF
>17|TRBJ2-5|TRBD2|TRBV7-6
CASSPGLAGDEQETQYF
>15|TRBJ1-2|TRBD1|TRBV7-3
CASSPSPGQKDGYTF
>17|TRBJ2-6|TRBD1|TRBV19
CASAAGGAWAGANVLTF
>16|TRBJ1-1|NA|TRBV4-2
CASSQEWGQANTEAFF